Listed below are T cell receptor beta chains from one sample, sequenced in a study of blood T cell repertoires in COVID-19. Profiled with immunoSEQ multiplex PCR; TCRdb holds only in-frame clones, not every one. This sample carries about 240,000 clones, roughly 87% of them seen once, and the ten largest clones take 7.2%. Sequencing input: peripheral blood. The source is a man aged 55-75 years who had recovered from COVID-19. The CDR3 runs from the conserved cysteine through the conserved F or W. The order of the fields is CDR3 protein, CDR3 DNA, J gene, D gene, V gene, CDR3 length, clone size. A D gene is named only where the DNA matches it firmly. Where a row states a size, it is once, few, many or the class of an expanded clone; other rows omit it.

CASSTGFEKLFF | TGTGCCAGTAGTACAGGGTTTGAAAAACTGTTTTTT | TRBJ1-4 | . | TRBV19 | 12 | .
CASSYGGANTEAFF | TGTGCCAGCAGTTACGGAGGGGCGAACACTGAAGCTTTCTTT | TRBJ1-1 | . | TRBV6-6 | 14 | .
CASSSLHSRVSGANVLTF | TGTGCCAGCAGTTCCCTCCATTCTCGCGTGTCTGGGGCCAACGTCCTGACTTTC | TRBJ2-6 | . | TRBV27 | 18 | .
CASSSQVVPGMEKLFF | TGTGCCAGCAGTTCCCAAGTAGTCCCAGGCATGGAAAAACTGTTTTTT | TRBJ1-4 | . | TRBV28 | 16 | .
CASRLRLQVLYGYTF | TGTGCCAGCAGGCTGCGTCTCCAGGTCCTATATGGCTACACCTTC | TRBJ1-2 | . | TRBV19 | 15 | .
CASSLAGAVVHF | TGTGCCAGCAGTTTGGCAGGGGCAGTGGTCCACTTT | TRBJ1-6 | . | TRBV12-3/TRBV12-4 | 12 | .
CASSSGAPYEQYF | TGTGCCAGCAGTTCTGGAGCTCCCTACGAGCAGTACTTC | TRBJ2-7 | . | TRBV28 | 13 | .
CASSTSGGATDTQYF | TGTGCCAGCAGTACTAGCGGGGGGGCCACAGATACGCAGTATTTT | TRBJ2-3 | TRBD2 | TRBV6-5 | 15 | once
CASSYSGQGGTEAFF | TGTGCCAGCAGTTATTCCGGACAGGGTGGGACTGAAGCTTTCTTT | TRBJ1-1 | TRBD1 | TRBV6-6 | 15 | .
CASSDRLGGRNTGELFF | TGCGCCAGCAGTGATAGGCTCGGCGGGAGGAACACCGGGGAGCTGTTTTTT | TRBJ2-2 | TRBD2 | TRBV10-2 | 17 | once
CASSLVPMSPFWEQYF | TGTGCCAGCAGCCTAGTCCCTATGAGTCCCTTTTGGGAGCAGTACTTC | TRBJ2-7 | . | TRBV3-1/TRBV3-2 | 16 | .
CATGTGWSQPQHF | TGTGCCACCGGAACGGGATGGAGTCAGCCCCAGCATTTT | TRBJ1-5 | . | TRBV19 | 13 | .
CASSQRGTYNQPQHF | TGTGCCAGCAGCCAACGGGGGACTTACAATCAGCCCCAGCATTTT | TRBJ1-5 | . | TRBV7-2 | 15 | few
CASSQNYGYEQYF | TGTGCCAGCAGCCAAAACTACGGTTACGAGCAGTACTTC | TRBJ2-7 | . | TRBV3-1/TRBV3-2 | 13 | .
CATGPGQGKAGNTIYF | TGTGCCACCGGTCCAGGACAGGGGAAGGCTGGAAACACCATATATTTT | TRBJ1-3 | TRBD1 | TRBV28 | 16 | .
CASSPSRGEKLFF | TGTGCCAGCAGCCCCAGCCGGGGTGAAAAACTGTTTTTT | TRBJ1-4 | . | TRBV7-8 | 13 | .
CASSYSRGFEAFF | TGTGCCAGCAGTTACTCGAGAGGGTTTGAAGCTTTCTTT | TRBJ1-1 | . | TRBV6-5 | 13 | .
CATSDYDSLHTGELFF | TGTGCCACCAGTGATTACGACAGCTTACACACCGGGGAGCTGTTTTTT | TRBJ2-2 | . | TRBV24-1 | 16 | once
CASSLAPGGTDSPLHF | TGCGCCAGCAGCTTGGCCCCTGGGGGGACGGATTCACCCCTCCACTTT | TRBJ1-6 | . | TRBV5-1 | 16 | .
CASGKGRYEKLFF | TGTGCCAGCGGGAAAGGGAGGTACGAAAAACTGTTTTTT | TRBJ1-4 | . | TRBV6-5 | 13 | .
CASVRRAGANVLTF | TGTGCCAGTGTTCGCCGGGCTGGGGCCAACGTCCTGACTTTC | TRBJ2-6 | . | TRBV2 | 14 | .
CASSAGTGDNQPQHF | TGTGCCAGCAGCGCCGGTACAGGGGACAATCAGCCCCAGCATTTT | TRBJ1-5 | TRBD1 | TRBV5-6 | 15 | .
CASSLGAGNSPLHF | TGTGCCAGCAGTTTAGGGGCAGGGAATTCACCCCTCCACTTT | TRBJ1-6 | . | TRBV27 | 14 | few
CASTSNSQNLKFYGYTF | TGTGCCAGCACCTCAAATTCGCAGAATCTCAAGTTCTATGGCTACACCTTC | TRBJ1-2 | . | TRBV27 | 17 | .
CATSRESGKYTEAFF | TGTGCCACCAGCAGAGAGTCAGGGAAATATACTGAAGCTTTCTTT | TRBJ1-1 | . | TRBV15 | 15 | .
CASSPVAGPNTGELFF | TGTGCCAGCAGCCCCGTAGCGGGGCCGAACACCGGGGAGCTGTTTTTT | TRBJ2-2 | TRBD2 | TRBV11-2 | 16 | .
CASPGQGVIRNQPQHF | TGTGCCTCCCCGGGACAGGGCGTAATTCGCAATCAGCCCCAGCATTTT | TRBJ1-5 | . | TRBV21-1 | 16 | .
CASSRGSEDSGNTIYF | TGCGCCAGCAGCAGGGGCAGCGAAGACTCTGGAAACACCATATATTTT | TRBJ1-3 | . | TRBV5-1 | 16 | once
CASSSLDIRQPQHF | TGTGCCAGCAGTTCTTTAGATATCAGGCAGCCCCAGCATTTT | TRBJ1-5 | . | TRBV28 | 14 | .
CATSRGNLGERNEQFF | TGTGCCACCAGCAGAGGGAATTTAGGGGAAAGGAATGAGCAGTTCTTC | TRBJ2-1 | . | TRBV15 | 16 | .
CAWGAALGSGAFF | TGTGCCTGGGGGGCGGCGTTGGGATCAGGTGCTTTCTTT | TRBJ1-1 | . | TRBV30 | 13 | once
CASSIGQGNSGANVLTF | TGTGCCAGTAGTATAGGACAGGGCAACTCTGGGGCCAACGTCCTGACTTTC | TRBJ2-6 | TRBD1 | TRBV19 | 17 | once
CASSSRPGQGNPSYNSPLHF | TGCGCCAGCAGCTCTCGACCGGGACAGGGGAATCCCTCCTATAATTCACCCCTCCACTTT | TRBJ1-6 | TRBD1 | TRBV4-1 | 20 | many
CASRRGIGYEQYF | TGTGCCAGCAGAAGGGGGATCGGGTACGAGCAGTACTTC | TRBJ2-7 | . | TRBV6-5 | 13 | .
CASSYSNQGGEAFF | TGTGCCAGCAGTTACTCGAATCAGGGGGGTGAAGCTTTCTTT | TRBJ1-1 | TRBD1 | TRBV6-5 | 14 | .
CASSRGQGRNYGYTF | TGTGCCAGCAGCCGGGGACAGGGTCGCAACTATGGCTACACCTTC | TRBJ1-2 | TRBD1 | TRBV3-1/TRBV3-2 | 15 | .
CASSLSGRTTGELFF | TGTGCCAGCAGCTTGAGCGGGCGAACCACCGGGGAGCTGTTTTTT | TRBJ2-2 | . | TRBV5-4 | 15 | few
CASSLTQGLHTDTQYF | TGCGCCAGCAGCTTGACACAGGGGCTTCACACAGATACGCAGTATTTT | TRBJ2-3 | TRBD1 | TRBV5-1 | 16 | .
CASSLQGQFETQYF | TGCGCCAGCAGCCTTCAAGGACAGTTTGAGACCCAGTACTTC | TRBJ2-5 | . | TRBV5-1 | 14 | once
CASSLVDSYTEAFF | TGCGCCAGCAGCTTGGTGGACAGTTACACTGAAGCTTTCTTT | TRBJ1-1 | . | TRBV5-1 | 14 | .
CASSLRLLSIPDTQYF | TGTGCCAGCAGCTTAAGACTCCTAAGCATCCCAGATACGCAGTATTTT | TRBJ2-3 | . | TRBV7-9 | 16 | few